The 16 T cell receptor beta chains reported below all come from one sample, sequenced in a study of T cells in Graves' hyperthyroidism and ophthalmopathy (dated by TCRdb to 2018 to 2020). The library was generated by multiplex PCR. The sequencing machine was an Illumina HiSeq 2000. The TCR beta CDR3 regions were amplified from the RNA transcripts. The first round of RT-PCR for the TCR CDR3 was performed with the HTBI primer set and the Qiagen OneStep RT-PCR kit. TCRdb reprocessed the public reads (quality trimming at Q25 with fastp, clone calling with MiXCR) and kept in-frame beta chains. Duplicate CDR3 protein sequences are folded into a single record with the most common DNA and genes. The sample contains roughly 400,000 distinct CDR3 sequences, 15% to 19% of them found a single time. The ten top clones hold around a quarter of the sample. Sequencing was done on a sample of blood. Receptors originate from a woman in her late teens or twenties with Graves' hyperthyroidism that later progressed to Graves' ophthalmopathy.

This clonotype was detected only a few times. V gene TRBV27 combines with J gene TRBJ1-1, with D perhaps TRBD1 (5 bases). With 5 bases removed from V and 6 bases from J, the gap between germline ends came to 19 bases. CDR1 and CDR2 (germline): MNHEY, SMNVEV (reference sequence). The CDR3 spans 15 residues. The CDR3 is CASSGGGSKNPEAFF. The CDR3 DNA reads as TGTGCCAGCAGTGGGGGGGGGTCAAAAAACCCTGAAGCTTTCTTT.

This clonotype was seen a few times. V usage is TRBV15 and J usage is TRBJ2-1, with D possibly matching TRBD1 (5 bases). CDR1 LNHNV and CDR2 YYDKDF come from the germline V gene (reference sequence). The V end was cut by 5 bases, the J end by 5 bases, with 16 bases between. This CDR3 has 15 amino acids. CDR3 in DNA: TGTGCCACCAGCGCGGTCGCAGGGCGCCACAATGAGCAGTTCTTC. It is translated as CATSAVAGRHNEQFF.

The chain employs TRBV27 and TRBJ2-6, with D hard to call. The CDR3 runs to 14 residues. Trimming shortened V by 4 bases and J by 4 bases, and 8 bases separated the two germline ends. The germline V gene has CDR1 MNHEY and CDR2 SMNVEV (reference sequence). Here the CDR3 DNA reads TGTGCCAGCAGTTACACGGCGGGGGCCAACGTCCTGACTTTC. This gives the protein CASSYTAGANVLTF.

As for this clonotype: This may stem from a read error, because a much larger clone lies one nucleotide away. This rearrangement joins TRBV30 to TRBJ2-7; D may be TRBD1 (6 bases). Trimming left V 3 bases short and J 9 bases short, with 24 bases between. This CDR3 has 15 residues. The germline CDR1 and CDR2 sequences are GTSNPN and SVGIG (reference sequence). The CDR3 loop is CAWSALSGVGHGQYF. DNA of the CDR3: TGTGCCTGGAGCGCACTAAGCGGAGTGGGACACGGGCAGTACTTC.

This clonotype showed up many times. V gene TRBV3-1 combines with J gene TRBJ1-1; D is possibly TRBD1 (5 bases). The germline CDR1 and CDR2 sequences are LGHDT and YNNKEL (reference sequence). The CDR3 is made up of 11 amino acids. V lost 7 bases and J lost 6, with 9 bases in between. The CDR3 DNA is TGTGCCAGCACCTTGGGGGCTGAAGCTTTCTTT. Encoded protein: CASTLGAEAFF.

The chain couples TRBV7-9 to TRBJ2-1, with unresolved D. Germline loops: CDR1 SEHNR, CDR2 FQNEAQ (reference sequence). The CDR3 runs 16 residues. V was shortened by 5 bases and J by 0 bases, with 14 bases between the two germline ends. The CDR3 loop reads CASSPSRGSSYNEQFF. CDR3 DNA sequence: TGTGCCAGCAGCCCATCTAGAGGTAGCTCCTACAATGAGCAGTTCTTC.

This clonotype has more than one count but fewer than ten. V usage is TRBV20-1 and J usage is TRBJ1-5, with TRBD1 matching 7 bases. The CDR3 totals 13 residues. The ends lost 1 base at V and 4 bases at J; junction bases unmatched: 1. The V gene's germline CDR1 is DFQATT and CDR2 SNEGSKA (reference sequence). CDR3 DNA sequence: TGCAGTGCTAGAGCACAGGGGAATCAGCCCCAGCATTTT. Protein sequence: CSARAQGNQPQHF.

The chain combines TRBV6-2 or TRBV6-3 with TRBJ2-1; D gene unclear. Looked up from germline, CDR1 is MNHEY and CDR2 is SVGEGT. Trimming took off 2 bases at V and 0 bases at J, with 11 bases between the two ends. This CDR3 has 16 residues. CDR3 sequence reads: CASSYATPISYNEQFF. In DNA form, the CDR3 reads TGTGCCAGCAGTTACGCGACTCCGATCTCCTACAATGAGCAGTTCTTC.

There are a few counts of this clonotype. V and J are TRBV5-6 and TRBJ1-1; TRBD1 agrees at 10 bases. CDR1 SGHDT and CDR2 YYEEEE come from the germline V gene. This CDR3 has 13 amino acids. V was pared by 3 bases and J by 6 bases, with 2 bases of the junction left unmatched. CDR3 amino acids: CASSYGTGAEAFF. The CDR3 nucleotides are TGTGCCAGCAGCTACGGGACAGGGGCTGAAGCTTTCTTT.

This clonotype was seen a few times. CDR3: CASSFPDWTSSETQYF. The CDR3 DNA sequence: TGTGCCAGCAGCTTCCCAGACTGGACTAGCAGCGAGACCCAGTACTTC. This chain links TRBV7-8 with TRBJ2-5, with 8 bases identical to TRBD2. V shed 3 bases, J shed 5 bases, and the junction held 11 bases outside the gene matches. The CDR3 is made up of 16 amino acids. CDR1 is SGHVS, CDR2 FQNEAQ, per germline.

For the CDR3, the DNA is TGTGCCACCAGCAGAGTAGGGACCGTTAATCAGCCCCAGCATTTT. Translating it yields CATSRVGTVNQPQHF. The gene calls are TRBV15 and TRBJ1-5, with D perhaps matching TRBD1 (5 bases). This CDR3 is built from 15 residues. Germline lookup yields CDR1 LNHNV and CDR2 YYDKDF (reference sequence). V was clipped by 1 base and J by 4 bases, with 11 bases between them. Based on the CDR3 plus reference TRBV15 and TRBJ1-5, the full variable domain is DAMVIQNPRYQVTQFGKPVTLSCSQTLNHNVMYWYQQKSSQAPKLLFHYYDKDFNNEADTPDNFQSRRPNTSFCFLDIRSPGLGDTAMYLCATSRVGTVNQPQHFGDGTRLSIL.

This clonotype has at least ten counts. The chain carries TRBV28 and TRBJ1-4, with 10 positions matching TRBD1. Germline V lookup: CDR1 MDHEN, CDR2 SYDVKM. V was clipped by 2 bases and J by 6 bases; unmatched bases: 9. The CDR3 has 17 amino acids. CDR3 region: CASSLTTGGRTDEKLFF. The CDR3 coding sequence is TGTGCCAGCAGTTTAACGACAGGGGGCCGGACGGATGAAAAACTGTTTTTT.

This clonotype was seen repeatedly, ten times or more. This rearrangement joins TRBV12-3 or TRBV12-4 to TRBJ2-2, with D maybe TRBD1 (6 bases). This CDR3 is 13 amino acids long. Trimming left V 6 bases short and J 6 bases short, with 11 bases between. The CDR3 nucleotides read TGTGCCAGCAGCCCACAGGGATCCGGGGAGCTGTTTTTT. Amino acid sequence: CASSPQGSGELFF.

This clonotype has ten or more counts. V usage is TRBV28 and J usage is TRBJ2-3; D not certain. The CDR3 has 15 residues. V lost 5 bases to trimming and J lost 0 bases, with 12 bases between them. CDR1 is MDHEN and CDR2 is SYDVKM in the germline V gene. The CDR3 coding sequence is TGTGCCAGCAGTCCCGACGGAATTAGCACAGATACGCAGTATTTT. Its translation is CASSPDGISTDTQYF.

The CDR3 loop reads CSASMGVETQYF. For the CDR3, the DNA is TGCAGTGCTAGCATGGGGGTCGAGACCCAGTACTTC. The V call is TRBV20-1, the J call TRBJ2-5, with D tentatively TRBD1 or TRBD2 (5 bases each). The germline V gene encodes CDR1 DFQATT and CDR2 SNEGSKA (reference sequence). This CDR3 is 12 amino acids long. Trimming removed 3 bases from V and 5 bases from J, with 10 bases in between.

V is TRBV14 and J is TRBJ2-1; 14 positions match TRBD2. The ends lost 4 bases at V and 3 bases at J; junction bases unmatched: 5. The V gene's germline CDR1 is SGHDN and CDR2 FVKESK. The CDR3 runs 17 residues. CDR3 residues: CASSRGTSGRRYNEQFF. CDR3 nucleotides: TGTGCCAGCAGCCGAGGGACTAGCGGGAGACGCTACAATGAGCAGTTCTTC.